This TCR beta chain was recorded in a study of blood T cell repertoires in COVID-19. As for the study in general: COVID-19 samples, acute and convalescent, were from the United States, Italy and Spain. PBMCs, B-cell-depleted T cells, or T cells provided the cDNA or gDNA that made up the material.

The germline V gene has CDR1 MGHDK and CDR2 SYGVNS. Trimming left V 3 bases short and J 6 bases short, with 12 bases between. This CDR3 has 14 amino acids. In the source study's methods: Researchers report that nucleated cell counts were estimated from reference gene primer amplification. The protocol was immunoSEQ multiplex PCR, while the TCRdb copy is restricted to in-frame clones and leaves out a portion. The V and J calls and clone size were taken over from that table, and D and trimming were inferred from the DNA. This sample has 200,000 to 250,000 clones, with around 83% found just once. This clone occurred once.

The chain carries TRBV25-1 and TRBJ1-5; D may be TRBD1 (6 bases). Sequences were obtained from peripheral blood. The sequence came from a man between 45 and 60 years old with active or convalescent COVID-19. The CDR3: CASSDFGGLQPQHF. Written as DNA, the CDR3 is TGTGCCAGCAGTGACTTCGGGGGGCTTCAGCCCCAGCATTTT.